Following are 3 T cell receptor beta chains from one sample sequenced in a study of beta chain features in type 1 diabetes. Every isolated RNA sample was fully reverse transcribed, so sequencing captured expressed TCRB transcripts. TCRdb keeps only in-frame clones here, not all; method: immunoSEQ multiplex PCR. The data contain about 210,000 clones, around 9.9% of them seen just once; the ten biggest clones take up approximately 1.5%. The sample was central memory CD4+ T cells from blood. These TCRs come from a man in his late teens or twenties in good health.

This clone was observed a handful of times. V usage is TRBV29-1 and J usage is TRBJ2-5, with no clear D. The CDR3 contains 13 residues. Trimming removed 4 bases at V and 2 bases at J, with 11 bases between. CDR1 SQVTM and CDR2 ANQGSEA come from the germline V gene. DNA of the CDR3: TGCAGCGTTGGAAAGGAGACACAAGAGACCCAGTACTTC. As protein: CSVGKETQETQYF.

J is TRBJ1-2 and V is TRBV29-1, with a tentative D call TRBD1 (6 bases). Trimming stripped 0 bases from V and 6 bases from J, with 14 bases between. Germline lookup yields CDR1 SQVTM and CDR2 ANQGSEA. The CDR3 is 14 residues long. In DNA form, the CDR3 reads TGCAGCGTTGAAGATCGGGGCAGGGGCCATGGCTACACCTTC. Encoded protein: CSVEDRGRGHGYTF.

The V and J genes are TRBV11-2 and TRBJ2-3; D unclear. This CDR3 region has 15 residues. Per the germline V gene, CDR1 is SGHAT and CDR2 is FQNNGV. Trimming took 6 bases from V and 6 from J, leaving 19 bases between them. CDR3 in DNA: TGTGCCAGCAGTCCGGCCGAAGCCCGTTTGGATACGCAGTATTTT. It specifies CASSPAEARLDTQYF.